Listed below are T cell receptor beta chains from one sample, sequenced in a study of blood T cell repertoires in COVID-19. Profiled with immunoSEQ multiplex PCR; TCRdb holds only in-frame clones, not every one. This table has approximately 300,000 clones, under 90% appearing once. The sample was PBMCs or T cells enriched from blood (not recorded which). These receptors were collected from a woman aged 25-40 years who had recovered from COVID-19. Each CDR3 is given with its conserved first and last residue. The D gene is left open where the match is weak.

j_call d_call v_call cdr3_nt cdr3_aa
TRBJ1-1 TRBD1 TRBV6-5 TGTGCCAGCAGTACAGGGGGCAAGGGAGCTTTCTTT CASSTGGKGAFF
TRBJ2-1 TRBD1 TRBV20-1 TGCAGTGCTGGCCCGGGACAGGGGCAGTTCTTC CSAGPGQGQFF
TRBJ1-2 TRBD1 TRBV18 TGTGCCAGCTCACAAGGACAGGAAAGGATAAGCGGCTACACCTTC CASSQGQERISGYTF
TRBJ1-1 NA TRBV4-2 TGTGCCAGCGGGGGCATTTCGGGGGCTTTCTTT CASGGISGAFF
TRBJ2-7 TRBD2 TRBV3-1/TRBV3-2 TGTGCCAGCAGCCAAGATCCCAGCGGGAGTAGCTACGAGCAGTACTTC CASSQDPSGSSYEQYF
TRBJ1-4 NA TRBV28 TGTGCCAGCAGTTTATCCCCTGCAACTAATGAAAAACTGTTTTTT CASSLSPATNEKLFF
TRBJ1-2 NA TRBV5-1 TGCGCCAGCAGCCTAAGAACAGGACAAAGCTATGGCTACACCTTC CASSLRTGQSYGYTF
TRBJ2-1 TRBD2 TRBV4-3 TGCGCCAGCAGCCCACTAGCGGGGAGCTCCTACAATGAGCAGTTCTTC CASSPLAGSSYNEQFF
TRBJ2-7 TRBD1 TRBV19 TGTGCCAGTAGTATTCTGCCAGGGGGCTCCTACGAGCAGTACTTC CASSILPGGSYEQYF
TRBJ1-2 NA TRBV14 TGTGCCAGCAGCCAAGTGGCGAGCAGGGGCTTTAACTATGGCTACACCTTC CASSQVASRGFNYGYTF
TRBJ2-7 NA TRBV5-4 TGTGCCAGCAGCCTATACCGGGAGCCCCCAGACCAGCAGTACTTC CASSLYREPPDQQYF
TRBJ2-1 NA TRBV30 TGTGCCTGGATGAACTACAAGGATGAGCAGTTCTTC CAWMNYKDEQFF
TRBJ2-7 NA TRBV11-2 TGTGCCAGCAGCTTAGCCTCCGTCTACGAGCAGTACTTC CASSLASVYEQYF